This TCR beta chain was retrieved from a study of cytomegalovirus exposure and HLA in healthy donors. This table comes from immunoSEQ multiplex PCR, and its TCRdb copy is limited to in-frame clones, with some not included. The sample shows approximately 100,000 clones, around 85% of them seen only once. Study conclusions and caveats: Researchers catalogued over 150 TCR beta chains as cytomegalovirus-associated.

Germline V gives CDR1 LGHNA, CDR2 YNFKEQ. There are 15 residues in the CDR3. V was shortened by 3 bases and J by 2 bases, with 11 bases between the two germline ends. In regard to this clone: Its cognate antigen is unknown.

Sequencing input: PBMCs. This sequence originates from a woman under 40 in good health and CMV-seronegative. The genes are TRBV4-2 and TRBJ1-5; D unclear. CDR3 DNA: TGTGCCAGCAGCCAGCTTGAGCTCGGCAATCAGCCCCAGCATTTT. Translating it yields CASSQLELGNQPQHF.